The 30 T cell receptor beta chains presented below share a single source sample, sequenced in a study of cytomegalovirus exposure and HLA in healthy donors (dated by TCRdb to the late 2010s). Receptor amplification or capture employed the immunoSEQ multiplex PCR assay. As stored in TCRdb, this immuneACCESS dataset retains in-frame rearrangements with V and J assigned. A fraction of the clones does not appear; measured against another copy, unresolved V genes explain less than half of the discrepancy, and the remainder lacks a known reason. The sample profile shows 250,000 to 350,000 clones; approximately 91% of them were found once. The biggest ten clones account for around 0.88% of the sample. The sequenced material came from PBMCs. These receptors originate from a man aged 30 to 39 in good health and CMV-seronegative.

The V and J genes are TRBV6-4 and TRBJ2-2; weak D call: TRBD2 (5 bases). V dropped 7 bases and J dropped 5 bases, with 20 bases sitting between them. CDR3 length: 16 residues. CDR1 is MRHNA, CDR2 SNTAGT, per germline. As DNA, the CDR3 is TGTGCCAGCACCGCCGATAGGTCTCGAGGGACCGGGGAGCTGTTTTTT. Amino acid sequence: CASTADRSRGTGELFF.

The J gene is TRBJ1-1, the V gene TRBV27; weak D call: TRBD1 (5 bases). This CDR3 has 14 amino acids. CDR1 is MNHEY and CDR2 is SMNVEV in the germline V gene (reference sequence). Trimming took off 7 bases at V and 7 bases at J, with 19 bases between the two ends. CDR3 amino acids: CASTLGVGGIEAFF. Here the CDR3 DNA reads TGTGCCAGCACCCTAGGGGTGGGGGGTATTGAAGCTTTCTTT.

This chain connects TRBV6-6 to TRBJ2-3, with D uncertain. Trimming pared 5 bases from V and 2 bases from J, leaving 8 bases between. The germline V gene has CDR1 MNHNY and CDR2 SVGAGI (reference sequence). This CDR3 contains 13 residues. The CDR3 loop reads CASSKTTTDTQYF. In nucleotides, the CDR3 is TGTGCCAGCAGTAAGACAACCACAGATACGCAGTATTTT.

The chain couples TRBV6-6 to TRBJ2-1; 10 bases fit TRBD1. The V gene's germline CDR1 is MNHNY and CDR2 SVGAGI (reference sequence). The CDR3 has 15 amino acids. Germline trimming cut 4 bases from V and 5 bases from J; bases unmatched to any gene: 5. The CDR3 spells CASSSGQGLNNEQFF. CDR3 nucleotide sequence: TGTGCCAGCAGTTCGGGACAGGGGTTAAACAATGAGCAGTTCTTC.

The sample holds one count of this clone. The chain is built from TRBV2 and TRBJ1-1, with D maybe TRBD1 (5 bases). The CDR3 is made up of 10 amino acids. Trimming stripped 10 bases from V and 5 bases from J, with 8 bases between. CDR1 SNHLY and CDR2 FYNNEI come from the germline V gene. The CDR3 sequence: CATKGTEAFF. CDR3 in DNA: TGTGCCACAAAGGGGACTGAAGCTTTCTTT.

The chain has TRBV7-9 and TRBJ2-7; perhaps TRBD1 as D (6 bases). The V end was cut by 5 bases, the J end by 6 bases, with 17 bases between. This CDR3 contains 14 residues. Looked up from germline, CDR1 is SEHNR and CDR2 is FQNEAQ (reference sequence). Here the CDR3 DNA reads TGTGCCAGCAGCGTACAGGGTCGTAAAGCCGAGCAGTACTTC. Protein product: CASSVQGRKAEQYF.

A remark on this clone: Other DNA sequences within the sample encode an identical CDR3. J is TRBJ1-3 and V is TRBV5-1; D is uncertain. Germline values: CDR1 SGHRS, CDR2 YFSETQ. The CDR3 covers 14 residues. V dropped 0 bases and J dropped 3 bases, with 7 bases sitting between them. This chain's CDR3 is CASSLGGGGNTIYF. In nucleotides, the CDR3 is TGCGCCAGCAGCTTGGGGGGAGGTGGAAACACCATATATTTT.

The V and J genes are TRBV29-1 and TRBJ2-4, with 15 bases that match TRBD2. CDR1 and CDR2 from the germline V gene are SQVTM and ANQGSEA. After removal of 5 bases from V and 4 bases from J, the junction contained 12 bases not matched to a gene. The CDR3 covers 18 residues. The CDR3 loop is CSVLTTTGTSGGKNIQYF. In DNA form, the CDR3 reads TGCAGCGTTCTCACAACGACTGGGACTAGCGGGGGGAAAAACATTCAGTACTTC.

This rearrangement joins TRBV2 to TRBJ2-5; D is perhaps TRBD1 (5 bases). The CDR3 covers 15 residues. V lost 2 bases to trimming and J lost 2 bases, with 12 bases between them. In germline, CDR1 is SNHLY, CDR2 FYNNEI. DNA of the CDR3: TGTGCCAGCAGTGAATTAGGGGTAACTCAAGAGACCCAGTACTTC. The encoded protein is CASSELGVTQETQYF.

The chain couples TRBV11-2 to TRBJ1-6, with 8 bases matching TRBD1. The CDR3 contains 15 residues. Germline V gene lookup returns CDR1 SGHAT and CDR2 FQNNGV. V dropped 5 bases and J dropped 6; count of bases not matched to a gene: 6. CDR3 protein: CASSAMGQANSPLHF. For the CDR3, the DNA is TGTGCCAGCAGCGCAATGGGACAGGCTAATTCACCCCTCCACTTT.

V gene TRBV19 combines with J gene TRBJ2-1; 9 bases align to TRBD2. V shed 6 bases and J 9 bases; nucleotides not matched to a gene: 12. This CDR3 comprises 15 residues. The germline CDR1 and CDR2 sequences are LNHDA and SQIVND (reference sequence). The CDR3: CASRGLAFSLAEQFF. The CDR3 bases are TGTGCCAGTAGGGGACTAGCTTTCTCCCTGGCTGAGCAGTTCTTC.

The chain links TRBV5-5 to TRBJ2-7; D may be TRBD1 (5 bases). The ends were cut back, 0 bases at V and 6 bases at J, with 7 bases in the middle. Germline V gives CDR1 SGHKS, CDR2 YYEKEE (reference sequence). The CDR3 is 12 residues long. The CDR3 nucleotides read TGTGCCAGCAGCTTGGCCAGGGCCGAGCAGTACTTC. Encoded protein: CASSLARAEQYF.

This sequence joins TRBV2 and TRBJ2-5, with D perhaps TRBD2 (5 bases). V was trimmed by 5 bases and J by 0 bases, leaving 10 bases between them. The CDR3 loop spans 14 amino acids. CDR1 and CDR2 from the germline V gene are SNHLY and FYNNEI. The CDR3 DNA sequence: TGTGCCAGCAGTTGGACGGGGAACCAAGAGACCCAGTACTTC. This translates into CASSWTGNQETQYF.

CDR3 in DNA: TGTGCCAGCAGCCCCGGACTAGCGGGGGGGCTGTCGAACACCGGGGAGCTGTTTTTT. It codes for CASSPGLAGGLSNTGELFF. The chain links TRBV5-4 to TRBJ2-2; 15 bases line up with TRBD2. The germline gives CDR1 SGHNT, CDR2 YYREEE (reference sequence). This CDR3 spans 19 amino acids. With 4 bases clipped from V and 0 bases from J, the junction kept 7 bases outside the gene matches.

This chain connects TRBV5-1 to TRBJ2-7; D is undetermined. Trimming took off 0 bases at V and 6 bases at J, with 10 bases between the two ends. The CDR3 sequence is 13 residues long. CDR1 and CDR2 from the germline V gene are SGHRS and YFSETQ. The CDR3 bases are TGCGCCAGCAGCTTGGCCAGGTTCTCCGAGCAGTACTTC. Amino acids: CASSLARFSEQYF.

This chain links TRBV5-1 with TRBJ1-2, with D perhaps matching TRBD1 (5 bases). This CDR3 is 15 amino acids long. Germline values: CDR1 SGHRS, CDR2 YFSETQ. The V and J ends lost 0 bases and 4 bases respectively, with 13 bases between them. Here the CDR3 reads CASSLVGGEFYGYTF. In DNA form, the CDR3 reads TGCGCCAGCAGCTTGGTCGGAGGGGAATTCTATGGCTACACCTTC. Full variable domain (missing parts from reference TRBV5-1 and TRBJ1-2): KAGVTQTPRYLIKTRGQQVTLSCSPISGHRSVSWYQQTPGQGLQFLFEYFSETQRNKGNFPGRFSGRQFSNSRSEMNVSTLELGDSALYLCASSLVGGEFYGYTFGSGTRLTVV.

CDR3 nucleotide sequence: TGTGCTAGTGGTTTGGTATGGGAGACGGAGAATAAAGAAATTGTGCCCCAGCATTTT. Protein product: CASGLVWETENKEIVPQHF. The rearrangement joins TRBV12-5 to TRBJ1-5; no firm D call. The CDR3 consists of 19 residues. Trimming shortened V by 0 bases and J by 9 bases, and 27 bases separated the two germline ends. The germline V gene encodes CDR1 LGHNT and CDR2 FRNRAP.

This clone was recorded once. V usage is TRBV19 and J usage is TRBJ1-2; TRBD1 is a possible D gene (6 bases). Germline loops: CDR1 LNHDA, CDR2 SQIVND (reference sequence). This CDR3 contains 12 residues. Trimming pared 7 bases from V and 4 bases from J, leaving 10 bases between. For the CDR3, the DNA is TGTGCCAGTACAGGGGAAAGCTATGGCTACACCTTC. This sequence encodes CASTGESYGYTF.

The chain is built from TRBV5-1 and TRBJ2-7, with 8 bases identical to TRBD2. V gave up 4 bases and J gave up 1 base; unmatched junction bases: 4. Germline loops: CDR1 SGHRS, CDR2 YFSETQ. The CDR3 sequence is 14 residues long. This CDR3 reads CASSRRGASYEQYF. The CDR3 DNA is TGCGCCAGCAGCCGGCGGGGGGCATCCTACGAGCAGTACTTC. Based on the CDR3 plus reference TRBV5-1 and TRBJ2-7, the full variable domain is KAGVTQTPRYLIKTRGQQVTLSCSPISGHRSVSWYQQTPGQGLQFLFEYFSETQRNKGNFPGRFSGRQFSNSRSEMNVSTLELGDSALYLCASSRRGASYEQYFGPGTRLTVT.

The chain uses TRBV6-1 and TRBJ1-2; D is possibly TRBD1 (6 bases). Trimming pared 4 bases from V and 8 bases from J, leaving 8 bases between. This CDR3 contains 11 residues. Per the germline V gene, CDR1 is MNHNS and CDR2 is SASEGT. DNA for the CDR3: TGTGCCAGCAGTGGGGGGCTCGGCTACACCTTC. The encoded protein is CASSGGLGYTF.

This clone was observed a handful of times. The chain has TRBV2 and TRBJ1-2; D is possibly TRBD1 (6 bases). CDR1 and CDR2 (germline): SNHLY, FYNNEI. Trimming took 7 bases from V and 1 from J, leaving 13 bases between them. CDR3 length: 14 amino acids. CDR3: CASIPDRSNYGYTF. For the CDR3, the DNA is TGTGCCAGCATCCCGGACAGAAGTAACTATGGCTACACCTTC.

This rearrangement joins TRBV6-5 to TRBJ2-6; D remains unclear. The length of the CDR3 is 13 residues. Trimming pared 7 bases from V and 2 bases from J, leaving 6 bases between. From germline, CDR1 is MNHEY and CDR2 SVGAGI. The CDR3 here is CASTYTGANVLTF. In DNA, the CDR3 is TGTGCCAGCACATACACTGGGGCCAACGTCCTGACTTTC.

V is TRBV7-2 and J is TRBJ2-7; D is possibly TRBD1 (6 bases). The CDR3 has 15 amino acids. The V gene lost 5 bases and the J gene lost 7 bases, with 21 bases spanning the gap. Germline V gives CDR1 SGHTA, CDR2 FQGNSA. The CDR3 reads CASSLSRDKGREQYF. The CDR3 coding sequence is TGTGCCAGCAGCCTGAGCCGGGACAAGGGTCGAGAGCAGTACTTC.

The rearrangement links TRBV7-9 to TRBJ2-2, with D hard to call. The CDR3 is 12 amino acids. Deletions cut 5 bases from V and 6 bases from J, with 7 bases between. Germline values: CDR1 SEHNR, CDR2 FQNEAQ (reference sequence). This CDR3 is CASSPAAGELFF. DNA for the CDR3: TGTGCCAGCAGCCCCGCGGCCGGGGAGCTGTTTTTT.

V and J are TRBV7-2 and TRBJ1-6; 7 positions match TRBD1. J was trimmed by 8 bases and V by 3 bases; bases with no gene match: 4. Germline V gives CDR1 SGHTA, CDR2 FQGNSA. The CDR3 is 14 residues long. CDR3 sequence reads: CASSFTGVHSPLHF. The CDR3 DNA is TGTGCCAGCAGCTTCACAGGGGTTCATTCACCCCTCCACTTT.

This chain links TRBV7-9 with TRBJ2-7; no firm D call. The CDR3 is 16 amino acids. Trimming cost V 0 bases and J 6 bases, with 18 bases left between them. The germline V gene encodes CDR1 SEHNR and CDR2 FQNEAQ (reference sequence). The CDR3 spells CASSLAKVLGSSEQYF. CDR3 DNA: TGTGCCAGCAGCTTAGCCAAGGTGCTAGGATCGAGCGAGCAGTACTTC.

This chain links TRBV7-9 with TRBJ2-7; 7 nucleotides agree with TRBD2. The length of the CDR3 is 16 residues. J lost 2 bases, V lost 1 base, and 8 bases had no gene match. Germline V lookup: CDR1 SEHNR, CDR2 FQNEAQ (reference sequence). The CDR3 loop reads CASSLVRGGLTYEQYF. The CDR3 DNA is TGTGCCAGCAGCTTAGTTCGCGGGGGACTAACCTACGAGCAGTACTTC.

The CDR3 DNA reads as TGTGCCAGTAGTACCCTTCCAGGGAGCAATCAGCCCCAGCATTTT. Its translation is CASSTLPGSNQPQHF. The rearrangement joins TRBV19 to TRBJ1-5; perhaps TRBD1 as D (5 bases). Germline CDR1 is LNHDA and CDR2 is SQIVND (reference sequence). V lost 4 bases and J lost 1, with 11 bases in between. CDR3 length equals 15 residues.

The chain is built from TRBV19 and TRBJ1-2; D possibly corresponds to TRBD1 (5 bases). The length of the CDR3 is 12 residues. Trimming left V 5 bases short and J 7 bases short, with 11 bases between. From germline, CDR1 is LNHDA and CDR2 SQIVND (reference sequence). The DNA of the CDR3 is TGTGCCAGTAGTCCGGGGGAGGGTGGCTACACCTTC. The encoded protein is CASSPGEGGYTF.

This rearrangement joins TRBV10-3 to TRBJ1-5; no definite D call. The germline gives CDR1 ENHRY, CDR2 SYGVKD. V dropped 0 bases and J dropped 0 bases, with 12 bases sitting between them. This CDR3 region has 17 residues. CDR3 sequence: CAISESRVANSNQPQHF. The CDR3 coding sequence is TGTGCCATCAGTGAGTCGAGAGTAGCTAATAGCAATCAGCCCCAGCATTTT.